A selection of T cell receptor beta chains follows, all from one sample in a study of cytomegalovirus exposure and HLA in healthy donors. Assay: immunoSEQ multiplex PCR; the TCRdb copy retains only in-frame clones and omits some. The profile covers about 150,000 clones, with 73% appearing a single time and approximately 1.6% taken by the ten largest. Sequencing used PBMCs. Receptors originate from a woman younger than 35 in good health and CMV-seronegative. The CDR3 runs from the conserved cysteine through the conserved F or W. The order of the fields is clone size, V gene, J gene, D gene, CDR3 DNA, CDR3 protein. A D gene is named only where the DNA matches it firmly. Clone size is not always given. Where it is, it says once, few, many or a class for expanded clones.

size: .; V: TRBV5-1; J: TRBJ1-6; D: .; DNA: TGCGCCAGCAGCTTGGATCTAGAGAATTCACCCCTCCACTTT; CDR3: CASSLDLENSPLHF
size: few; V: TRBV7-8; J: TRBJ2-3; D: .; DNA: TGTGCCAGCACCCCCGGGCGGGGTAGCACAGATACGCAGTATTTT; CDR3: CASTPGRGSTDTQYF
size: .; V: TRBV28; J: TRBJ2-3; D: TRBD2; DNA: TGTGCCAGCAGTTTTGATATGACCCGGGGAGGGCGGACAGATACGCAGTATTTT; CDR3: CASSFDMTRGGRTDTQYF
size: .; V: TRBV10-3; J: TRBJ2-2; D: .; DNA: TGTGCCATCAAGGGACTTAACACCGGGGAGCTGTTTTTT; CDR3: CAIKGLNTGELFF
size: .; V: TRBV2; J: TRBJ1-1; D: .; DNA: TGTGCCAGCAGTGATCGGAGGAGGGTGCCCGAAGCTTTCTTT; CDR3: CASSDRRRVPEAFF
size: .; V: TRBV4-3; J: TRBJ1-2; D: .; DNA: TGCGCCAGCAGCCAAGGAGCCAGGGGCGGCTATGGCTACACCTTC; CDR3: CASSQGARGGYGYTF
size: .; V: TRBV7-3; J: TRBJ2-5; D: TRBD2; DNA: TGTGCCAGCAGCCTCCTGGGTAGCGGGGGGCAAGAGACCCAGTACTTC; CDR3: CASSLLGSGGQETQYF
size: once; V: TRBV2; J: TRBJ2-7; D: TRBD2; DNA: TGTGCCAGCAGCCGACTAGCGGGGGGCCCCTACGAGCAGTACTTC; CDR3: CASSRLAGGPYEQYF
size: .; V: TRBV7-9; J: TRBJ2-3; D: .; DNA: TGTGCCAGCAGCTTGGCGGAAGTCTGGGGGCGTACAGATACGCAGTATTTT; CDR3: CASSLAEVWGRTDTQYF
size: .; V: TRBV19; J: TRBJ1-1; D: .; DNA: TGTGCCAGTATCCCTGGGCAGGTCGGGAACACTGAAGCTTTCTTT; CDR3: CASIPGQVGNTEAFF
size: .; V: TRBV2; J: TRBJ2-2; D: TRBD2; DNA: TGTGCCGGAGGGACTAGCGTGGCCGGGGAGCTGTTTTTT; CDR3: CAGGTSVAGELFF
size: .; V: TRBV4-2; J: TRBJ2-1; D: TRBD2; DNA: TGTGCCAGCAGCCAAGAGTGGCTAGCGGGGGGTCCCTCCTACAATGAGCAGTTCTTC; CDR3: CASSQEWLAGGPSYNEQFF
size: .; V: TRBV7-9; J: TRBJ1-5; D: .; DNA: TGTTCCAGCAGCTTTGCAGGGGCAGGACAGCCCCAGCATTTT; CDR3: CSSSFAGAGQPQHF
size: .; V: TRBV18; J: TRBJ2-1; D: TRBD2; DNA: TGTGCCAGCTCCATCACTCCGGGAGGAGGTAGCCCACTCAGGAATGAGCAGTTCTTC; CDR3: CASSITPGGGSPLRNEQFF
size: .; V: TRBV2; J: TRBJ2-1; D: TRBD2; DNA: TGTGCCAGCAGTTCTAGCGGGAGCAGGACCTACAATGAGCAGTTCTTC; CDR3: CASSSSGSRTYNEQFF
size: .; V: TRBV7-8; J: TRBJ2-1; D: .; DNA: TGTGCCAGCAGCTCTCCGGGACTCGGAAGGAATGAGCAGTTCTTC; CDR3: CASSSPGLGRNEQFF
size: .; V: TRBV7-3; J: TRBJ1-6; D: TRBD1; DNA: TGTGCCAGCAGCACAGACAGGGGACCCCTCCACTTT; CDR3: CASSTDRGPLHF
size: .; V: TRBV6-1; J: TRBJ2-1; D: TRBD2; DNA: TGTGCCAGCAGCGCCCGGGGACTAGTCTATGAGCAGTTCTTC; CDR3: CASSARGLVYEQFF
size: .; V: TRBV5-1; J: TRBJ2-1; D: TRBD1; DNA: TGCGCCAGCAGCTCCTCGACAGGGTATCATGAGCAGTTCTTC; CDR3: CASSSSTGYHEQFF
size: .; V: TRBV4-3; J: TRBJ2-7; D: .; DNA: TGCGCCAGCAGCCTCGCGTCAGGGGAGGGCTACGAGCAGTACTTC; CDR3: CASSLASGEGYEQYF
size: .; V: TRBV10-3; J: TRBJ1-5; D: .; DNA: TGTGCCATCAGTGAGTCGAGGCCGCCCGACAATCAGCCCCAGCATTTT; CDR3: CAISESRPPDNQPQHF
size: .; V: TRBV27; J: TRBJ2-3; D: TRBD1; DNA: TGTGCCAGCAGTCCGGACAGGGGTACAGATACGCAGTATTTT; CDR3: CASSPDRGTDTQYF
size: .; V: TRBV27; J: TRBJ2-5; D: TRBD1; DNA: TGTGCCACCGCACAGGGGGTGCGGGAGACCCAGTACTTC; CDR3: CATAQGVRETQYF
size: .; V: TRBV9; J: TRBJ1-1; D: .; DNA: TGTGCCAGCAGCCTCGGGGAGGGTAACACTGAAGCTTTCTTT; CDR3: CASSLGEGNTEAFF
size: .; V: TRBV5-6; J: TRBJ2-1; D: TRBD2; DNA: TGTGCCAGCAGCCCCCTAGCGGGGGGGCGGGGGAATGAGCAGTTCTTC; CDR3: CASSPLAGGRGNEQFF
size: .; V: TRBV5-1; J: TRBJ2-5; D: TRBD1; DNA: TGCGCCAGCAGCCAAGGGACAGCACAAGAGACCCAGTACTTC; CDR3: CASSQGTAQETQYF
size: once; V: TRBV5-1; J: TRBJ2-2; D: TRBD2; DNA: TGCGCCAGCAGCTACCAGCGGGGGACGAACACCGGGGAGCTGTTTTTT; CDR3: CASSYQRGTNTGELFF
size: .; V: TRBV11-3; J: TRBJ1-3; D: .; DNA: TGTGCCAGCTTCAGGGAATTGGGGAATTTTGGAAACACCATATATTTT; CDR3: CASFRELGNFGNTIYF
size: few; V: TRBV27; J: TRBJ2-2; D: .; DNA: TGTGCCAGCGTCCCTAACGAGGCGATGAACACCGGGGAGCTGTTTTTT; CDR3: CASVPNEAMNTGELFF
size: .; V: TRBV4-1; J: TRBJ1-5; D: .; DNA: TGCGCCAGCAGCCAAAATCGCCAGGGATATCAGCCCCAGCATTTT; CDR3: CASSQNRQGYQPQHF
size: few; V: TRBV20-1; J: TRBJ1-1; D: .; DNA: TGCAGTGCTACCAGATACGAAGCTTTCTTT; CDR3: CSATRYEAFF
size: few; V: TRBV14; J: TRBJ2-3; D: .; DNA: TGTGCCAGCAGCCGGGACTTTACGGATACGCAGTATTTT; CDR3: CASSRDFTDTQYF
size: .; V: TRBV28; J: TRBJ1-2; D: TRBD1; DNA: TGTGCCAGCAGTATCGGACAGGACAACTATGGCTACACCTTC; CDR3: CASSIGQDNYGYTF
size: .; V: TRBV5-6; J: TRBJ1-5; D: .; DNA: TGTGCCAGCAGCCAGACCGTTGGGACTGACCCTTATAGCAATCAGCCCCAGCATTTT; CDR3: CASSQTVGTDPYSNQPQHF
size: once; V: TRBV21-1; J: TRBJ1-5; D: .; DNA: TGTGCCAGCAGCCCGACAGGGTGGGAGATATATAGCAATCAGCCCCAGCATTTT; CDR3: CASSPTGWEIYSNQPQHF
size: .; V: TRBV6-4; J: TRBJ1-3; D: .; DNA: TGTGCCAGCAGTGGCAGGATCACGGGAAACACCATATATTTT; CDR3: CASSGRITGNTIYF
size: .; V: TRBV5-1; J: TRBJ1-2; D: .; DNA: TGCGCCAGCAGCTCGGGGCAGGGGTGGGATGGCTACACCTTC; CDR3: CASSSGQGWDGYTF
size: .; V: TRBV7-2; J: TRBJ2-3; D: TRBD2; DNA: TGTGCCAGCAGCCAGGGACTAGCGGGGGGACTCACAGATACGCAGTATTTT; CDR3: CASSQGLAGGLTDTQYF
size: few; V: TRBV5-4; J: TRBJ2-5; D: .; DNA: TGTGCCAGCAGCCAAGGGTTACAGGAAGAGACCCAGTACTTC; CDR3: CASSQGLQEETQYF
size: once; V: TRBV10-3; J: TRBJ1-3; D: TRBD1; DNA: TGTGCCATCGGGAGACAGGGACCTACTGGAAACACCATATATTTT; CDR3: CAIGRQGPTGNTIYF
size: .; V: TRBV7-2; J: TRBJ1-1; D: .; DNA: TGTGCCAGCAGCTTAAATTCCCACAGGGAAGCTTTCTTT; CDR3: CASSLNSHREAFF
size: .; V: TRBV7-2; J: TRBJ1-6; D: TRBD1; DNA: TGTGCCAGCAGCCTTCTGGGACAGGGGAATTCACCCCTCCACTTT; CDR3: CASSLLGQGNSPLHF
size: .; V: TRBV12-2; J: TRBJ2-7; D: .; DNA: TGTGCAAGTCGCTTAGATTTGGACAGGGGTATCAACGAGCAATACTTC; CDR3: CASRLDLDRGINEQYF
size: .; V: TRBV6-6; J: TRBJ1-3; D: .; DNA: TGTGCCAGCAGAACGACAGACTCTGGAAACACCATATATTTT; CDR3: CASRTTDSGNTIYF
size: few; V: TRBV12-5; J: TRBJ1-3; D: .; DNA: TGTGCTAGTGGTGACCCCCAGGGATCTGGAAACACCATATATTTT; CDR3: CASGDPQGSGNTIYF
size: .; V: TRBV2; J: TRBJ1-5; D: TRBD1; DNA: TGTGCCAGCAGTCAGACAGGGGTAGGAAATCAGCCCCAGCATTTT; CDR3: CASSQTGVGNQPQHF
size: .; V: TRBV7-3; J: TRBJ2-5; D: .; DNA: TGTGCCAGCAACTCCCGACGGGGAGAGACCCAGTACTTC; CDR3: CASNSRRGETQYF
size: .; V: TRBV7-8; J: TRBJ1-2; D: .; DNA: TGTGCCAGCAGCCAACAACTCGAGGGTAGTGGCTACACCTTC; CDR3: CASSQQLEGSGYTF
size: .; V: TRBV5-1; J: TRBJ2-1; D: .; DNA: TGCGCCAGCAGCTTGGCATCGGCGGGATTTAATGAGCAGTTCTTC; CDR3: CASSLASAGFNEQFF
size: .; V: TRBV4-2; J: TRBJ1-5; D: TRBD1; DNA: TGTGCCAGCAGCCACTCCCAGGCAGGGGGCGGGAATCAGCCCCAGCATTTT; CDR3: CASSHSQAGGGNQPQHF
size: .; V: TRBV12-2; J: TRBJ2-7; D: .; DNA: TGTGCAAGTCGCTTAGTACTAGCGGGGAGGGCAGCCGAGCAGTACTTC; CDR3: CASRLVLAGRAAEQYF
size: .; V: TRBV6-4; J: TRBJ1-4; D: .; DNA: TGTGCCAGCAGTCTGGAGCAACGGTGGAATGAAAAACTGTTTTTT; CDR3: CASSLEQRWNEKLFF
size: .; V: TRBV5-4; J: TRBJ2-2; D: .; DNA: TGTGCCAGCAGCTTGGGTAGGGACTTCACCGGGGAGCTGTTTTTT; CDR3: CASSLGRDFTGELFF
size: .; V: TRBV7-9; J: TRBJ1-2; D: TRBD1; DNA: TGTGCCAGCAGCCCCACGGGACAGGGGGCCCGCGCTAACTATGGCTACACCTTC; CDR3: CASSPTGQGARANYGYTF
size: .; V: TRBV2; J: TRBJ2-5; D: TRBD2; DNA: TGTGCCAGCTCAAGGGAGCGGGGACCCTTAGAGACCCAGTACTTC; CDR3: CASSRERGPLETQYF